What follows are 22 T cell receptor beta chains derived from one specimen sequenced in a study of T cells in women clearing cervical HPV infection. Data came from immunoSEQ multiplex PCR; TCRdb stores just in-frame clones and leaves some out. The sample includes 30,000 to 40,000 clones. Specimen: blood buffy coat. All receptors come from a woman aged 18-69 years with a cervical HPV16 infection that either progressed to CIN3+ or cleared (not recorded which).

Worth noting for this clone: The CDR3 end lies 3 residues beyond the end of the read and is filled in from the germline J gene. At the DNA level, this CDR3 is encoded by other sequences in the same sample as well. The chain links TRBV7-8 to TRBJ1-6; maybe TRBD1 (6 bases). Trimming stripped 5 bases from V and 7 bases from J, with 12 bases between. The CDR3 spans 14 residues. From germline, CDR1 is SGHVS and CDR2 FQNEAQ. The CDR3 DNA, read in part, is TGTGCCAGCAGCCAGGACAGTTCCAATTCACCC. Protein product: CASSQDSSNSP. The CDR3, in full, reads CASSQDSSNSPLHF.

Worth noting for this clone: Read data end 3 residues before the CDR3 end; the end is taken from the germline J gene. The V call is TRBV6-2 or TRBV6-3, the J call TRBJ1-1, with TRBD1 identical over 7 bases. This CDR3 comprises 15 residues. The V gene's germline CDR1 is MNHEY and CDR2 SVGEGT. The junction had 6 bases not matched to a gene; V was cut back by 4 bases and J by 1 base. CDR3 DNA (partial): TGTGCCAGCAGTTCCCCGGACAGGTGGAACACTGAA. This sequence encodes CASSSPDRWNTE. The whole CDR3 sequence reads CASSSPDRWNTEAFF.

Concerning this clone: The CDR3 goes on 3 residues after the read ends, and that part is filled in from the germline J gene. The rearrangement links TRBV18 to TRBJ1-1; 7 nucleotides agree with TRBD1. Germline V lookup: CDR1 KGHSH, CDR2 LQKENI. The CDR3 loop spans 13 amino acids. CDR3 DNA, as far as it was read: TGTGCCAGCTCTCACGGACAGGCATACGAG. Residues: CASSHGQAYE. The full CDR3 protein is CASSHGQAYEAFF.

Notes on this clone: The read terminates 3 residues before the CDR3 end, so the remaining end is supplied by the germline J gene. This chain uses TRBV20-1 with TRBJ1-2; D not certain. Germline V gives CDR1 DFQATT, CDR2 SNEGSKA (reference sequence). CDR3 length: 15 residues. Trimming removed 0 bases from V and 3 bases from J, with 14 bases in between. The CDR3 is CSARDLRLIDYGYTF. The part of the CDR3 DNA that was read is TGCAGTGCTAGAGACCTGCGGCTTATTGACTATGGC.

As concerns this clone: Read sequence stops 3 residues before the CDR3 end, and the germline J gene provides the missing end. This chain connects TRBV19 to TRBJ1-2; the match to TRBD1 covers 9 bases. Per the germline V gene, CDR1 is LNHDA and CDR2 is SQIVND (reference sequence). V lost 6 bases, J lost 6 bases, and 11 bases stayed unmatched. The CDR3 covers 15 residues. The CDR3 here is CASRGPRDRANGYTF. CDR3 DNA, as far as it was read: TGTGCCAGTAGGGGCCCCCGGGACAGGGCGAATGGC.

Note on this clone: The CDR3 end falls 3 residues outside the read, so it is completed with the germline J gene. The chain combines TRBV30 with TRBJ1-4, with D possibly matching TRBD1 (5 bases). CDR1 is GTSNPN and CDR2 is SVGIG in the germline V gene (reference sequence). The CDR3 consists of 14 residues. CDR3 DNA, as far as it was read: TGTGCCTGGAGTGTACGCAGGGTTGGTTTCCCA. This codes for CAWSVRRVGFP. In full, the CDR3 is CAWSVRRVGFPLFF.

For this clone: The CDR3 end is not reached by the read, which stops 3 residues before it; the germline J gene fills it in. The chain joins TRBV20-1 to TRBJ1-2, with a tentative D call TRBD1 (5 bases). Germline CDR1 reads DFQATT; CDR2 reads SNEGSKA (reference sequence). The CDR3 consists of 11 residues. V was pared by 0 bases and J by 7 bases, with 6 bases between. The part of the CDR3 DNA that was read is TGCAGTGCTAGAGATCAGGGTGGC. Translated: CSARDQGG. The entire CDR3 is CSARDQGGYTF.

On this clone itself: The CDR3 end falls 3 residues outside the read, so it is completed with the germline J gene. The V call is TRBV10-3, the J call TRBJ1-1; 9 bases map to TRBD1. Germline-derived CDR1 and CDR2 are ENHRY and SYGVKD. The CDR3 spans 12 residues. V dropped 10 bases and J dropped 6; count of bases not matched to a gene: 6. CDR3 DNA (partial): TGTGCCACTGGACAGGGGTCTCCTGAA. Its translation is CATGQGSPE. The whole CDR3 protein is CATGQGSPEAFF.

Regarding this clone: The read is 3 residues too short to cover the CDR3 end, so that end is filled in from the germline J gene. The V and J genes are TRBV19 and TRBJ1-2; TRBD1 aligns across 11 bases. V was clipped by 6 bases and J by 4 bases; unmatched bases: 10. The germline V gene encodes CDR1 LNHDA and CDR2 SQIVND (reference sequence). The CDR3 loop spans 16 amino acids. CDR3 DNA (partial): TGTGCCAGTAGCGTCCCGGGACAGGGGGGAATCTATGGC. Translating it yields CASSVPGQGGIYG. The full CDR3 is CASSVPGQGGIYGYTF.

A note on this clone: The observed sequence ends 3 residues before the CDR3 terminus, with the missing tail filled in from the germline J gene. The rearrangement joins TRBV7-9 to TRBJ2-4; the D is unclear. This CDR3 comprises 13 residues. The germline gives CDR1 SEHNR, CDR2 FQNEAQ (reference sequence). The CDR3 protein is CASSLGELYGQYF. CDR3 DNA (partial): TGTGCCAGCAGCTTAGGAGAACTCTATGGT.

A note on this clone: At one of its ends the junction is not consistent with the germline gene, which may arise from a read error. The read ends 3 residues shy of where the CDR3 ends; the end is completed using the germline J gene. Different DNA sequences within this sample yield the same CDR3. V gene TRBV2 combines with J gene TRBJ1-3; TRBD1 matches at 11 bases. CDR3 length: 16 residues. Germline CDR1 SNHLY, CDR2 FYNNEI. The sequenced part of the CDR3 DNA is TGTGCCAGCACGCGGACAGGGGGCAGCTCTGGAAACACA. It translates to CASTRTGGSSGNT. In full, the CDR3 reads CASTRTGGSSGNTIYF.

Note on this clone: The read comes to an end 3 residues before the CDR3 does, leaving the germline J gene to fill in the end. The V and J genes are TRBV18 and TRBJ2-1; 10 bases align to TRBD2. The V gene's germline CDR1 is KGHSH and CDR2 LQKENI. The CDR3 covers 15 residues. J lost 6 bases, V lost 3 bases, and 5 bases had no gene match. The CDR3 region is CASSPAGTSVNEQFF. CDR3 DNA, as far as it was read: TGTGCCAGCTCACCTGCCGGGACTAGCGTCAATGAG.

Concerning this clone itself: The read ends 3 residues early relative to the CDR3; the germline J gene fills the gap. The rearrangement uses TRBV5-1 and TRBJ1-2; D unresolved. The ends were cut back, 0 bases at V and 2 bases at J, with 11 bases in the middle. Per germline, CDR1 SGHRS and CDR2 YFSETQ. This CDR3 has 15 amino acids. The CDR3 sequence: CASSLADSGNYGYTF. The covered CDR3 bases are TGCGCCAGCAGCTTGGCCGATTCAGGCAACTATGGC.

A remark on this clone: The missing CDR3 end, 3 residues past where the read stops, is filled in from the germline J gene. The rearrangement uses TRBV20-1 and TRBJ2-7; 9 nucleotides line up with TRBD1. The CDR3 runs to 13 residues. J was trimmed by 5 bases and V by 4 bases; bases with no gene match: 6. Germline values: CDR1 DFQATT, CDR2 SNEGSKA (reference sequence). Partial CDR3 DNA: TGCAGTGCTAAGGGACAGGGTACCCACGAG. Protein sequence: CSAKGQGTHE. The full CDR3 protein reads CSAKGQGTHEQYF.

Turning to this clone: The read stops 3 residues short of the end of the CDR3; the missing end is completed from the germline J gene. The chain has TRBV7-2 and TRBJ1-5; D not resolved. Germline V gene data show CDR1 as SGHTA and CDR2 as FQGNSA. The V end was cut by 5 bases, the J end by 7 bases, with 18 bases between. This CDR3 has 15 residues. This chain's CDR3 is CASSPAYRGGQPQHF. CDR3 DNA, as far as it was read: TGTGCCAGCAGCCCAGCCTACCGGGGAGGGCAGCCC. Full variable domain (outside the CDR3, taken from reference TRBV7-2 and TRBJ1-5): GAGVSQSPSNKVTEKGKDVELRCDPISGHTALYWYRQSLGQGLEFLIYFQGNSAPDKSGLPSDRFSAERTGGSVSTLTIQRTQQEDSAVYLCASSPAYRGGQPQHFGDGTRLSIL.

Frequency places this clone as medium-sized. The CDR3 end lies 3 residues beyond the end of the read and is filled in from the germline J gene. The V and J genes are TRBV13 and TRBJ2-3; maybe TRBD2 (5 bases). Germline CDR1 PRHDT, CDR2 FYEKMQ (reference sequence). The CDR3 spans 12 residues. Trimming removed 5 bases from V and 4 bases from J, with 7 bases in between. CDR3 region: CASSPLADTQYF. The part of the CDR3 DNA that was read is TGTGCCAGCAGCCCACTAGCAGATACG.

Note on this clone: Sequencing ends 3 residues short of the CDR3 end; the germline J gene provides the rest. J is TRBJ2-7 and V is TRBV29-1, with 12 bases lining up with TRBD1. The CDR3 consists of 15 residues. The germline gives CDR1 SQVTM, CDR2 ANQGSEA. The V segment lost 7 bases and the J segment 4 bases; nucleotides outside the gene matches: 11. CDR3: CSAMGGGQGAYEQYF. The sequenced part of the CDR3 DNA is TGCAGCGCTATGGGGGGGGGACAGGGGGCTTACGAG.

With regard to this clone: The observed sequence ends 3 residues before the CDR3 terminus, with the missing tail filled in from the germline J gene. The chain joins TRBV5-4 to TRBJ2-6; maybe TRBD2 (6 bases). CDR3 length equals 15 residues. In germline, CDR1 is SGHNT, CDR2 YYREEE (reference sequence). Between the trimmed V and J ends, which lost 2 bases and 2 bases, there was a span of 8 bases. The CDR3 protein is CASSFGGAGANVLTF. The sequenced CDR3 bases are TGTGCCAGCAGCTTTGGAGGGGCTGGGGCCAACGTC.

Comments on this clone: The read ends 3 residues shy of where the CDR3 ends; the end is completed using the germline J gene. The V gene is TRBV2, the J gene TRBJ1-3, with D maybe TRBD1 (6 bases). V dropped 4 bases and J dropped 8 bases, with 9 bases sitting between them. Germline V gives CDR1 SNHLY, CDR2 FYNNEI. This CDR3 is built from 12 residues. The sequenced part of the CDR3 DNA is TGTGCCAGCAGTGGGACAGCCCACACC. This translates into CASSGTAHT. The whole CDR3 reads CASSGTAHTIYF.

A remark on this clone: From the germline J gene comes the end of the CDR3, since the read stops 3 residues before it. The rearrangement uses TRBV20-1 and TRBJ2-7; possible D gene TRBD2, 6 bases. The CDR3 runs 14 residues. Germline V gene data show CDR1 as DFQATT and CDR2 as SNEGSKA (reference sequence). The ends were cut back, 6 bases at V and 0 bases at J, with 15 bases in the middle. The CDR3 sequence: CSAAWDWSSYEQYF. Incomplete CDR3 DNA: TGCAGTGCCGCCTGGGACTGGAGCTCCTACGAG.

Comment on this clone: The DNA ends 3 residues before the CDR3 does, and the rest of the CDR3 is filled in from the germline J gene. The genes are TRBV12-3 or TRBV12-4 and TRBJ1-4; 9 positions match TRBD1. Losses at the gene ends were 6 bases for V and 5 bases for J; bases not matched to a gene: 4. This CDR3 has 14 residues. The CDR3 spells CASRGGQGNEKLFF. The CDR3 bases that were read are TGTGCCAGCAGGGGGGGACAGGGAAATGAAAAA.

Regarding this clone: The CDR3 is cut off 3 residues early in the read; its end comes from the germline J gene. The rearrangement links TRBV18 to TRBJ1-1; 7 nucleotides agree with TRBD1. Germline V gives CDR1 KGHSH, CDR2 LQKENI. The CDR3 covers 19 residues. V dropped 3 bases and J dropped 2; count of bases not matched to a gene: 18. The CDR3 loop is CASSPPNPLLQGINTEAFF. Partial CDR3 DNA: TGTGCCAGCTCACCGCCAAACCCCCTACTACAGGGGATAAACACTGAA.